This T cell receptor (beta chain) was observed in a study of blood T cell repertoires in COVID-19. There are 14 residues in the CDR3. The J segment lost 7 bases and the V segment lost 2 bases, leaving 3 bases of the junction unmatched. Per the germline V gene, CDR1 is SGHNT and CDR2 is YYREEE (reference sequence). Original processing methods: Nucleated cell number was recorded as an estimate derived from reference gene primer amplification. TCRdb's table, derived via immunoSEQ multiplex PCR, lists solely in-frame clones and lacks some. Clone size and V and J calls were adopted from that table, with D and trimming inferred from the DNA. The data show a few hundred thousand clones, 89% seen once.

V and J are TRBV5-4 and TRBJ2-2, with 9 bases fitting TRBD1. Sequencing was carried out using peripheral blood. The TCR sequence derives from a woman aged 55-69 years with acute or convalescent COVID-19. CDR3 bases: TGTGCCAGCAGCTTTGACAGGGGGGTCGGGGAGCTGTTTTTT. It codes for CASSFDRGVGELFF. Using reference TRBV5-4 and TRBJ2-2 for the parts outside the CDR3, the full variable domain is ETGVTQSPTHLIKTRGQQVTLRCSSQSGHNTVSWYQQALGQGPQFIFQYYREEENGRGNFPPRFSGLQFPNYSSELNVNALELDDSALYLCASSFDRGVGELFFGEGSRLTVL.